This T cell receptor beta chain is from a study of shared clonotypes between healthy human individuals. Study-wide background: Three CD4 naive, three CD4 memory, two CD8 naive and one CD8 memory plate were used per donor. Study-wide findings and caveats: Even with large depth, rarefaction showed that sorted-subset sequencing was incomplete.

In the case of this clone: Its antigen is not identified.

It was CD45RO-negative cells, positively selected for CCR7, that made up naive CD8 cells, with terminally differentiated effector memory CD45RA+ cells excluded. Authors' processing steps: ImmunoSEQ output held junction-only sequences without quality scores, so filtering differed. Clones were read by immunoSEQ multiplex PCR, and TCRdb kept only the in-frame ones, dropping some. For V, J and clone size, that table is used; D and trimming come from the DNA. The sample contains some 2.1 million clones, less than 95% of which appear only once. Germline V gives CDR1 WNHNN, CDR2 SYGVQD (reference sequence). V lost 2 bases, J lost 0 bases, and 13 bases stayed unmatched. The CDR3 is made up of 19 amino acids.

The sequenced sample consisted of naive CD8+ T cells sorted from blood. The V call is TRBV10-1, the J call TRBJ1-5; 7 nucleotides agree with TRBD1. This clonotype originated in a man in his late teens or twenties in good health. CDR3 protein: CASSEPGQEGVYSNQPQHF. In DNA form, the CDR3 reads TGCGCCAGCAGTGAGCCCGGACAGGAGGGGGTCTATAGCAATCAGCCCCAGCATTTT.